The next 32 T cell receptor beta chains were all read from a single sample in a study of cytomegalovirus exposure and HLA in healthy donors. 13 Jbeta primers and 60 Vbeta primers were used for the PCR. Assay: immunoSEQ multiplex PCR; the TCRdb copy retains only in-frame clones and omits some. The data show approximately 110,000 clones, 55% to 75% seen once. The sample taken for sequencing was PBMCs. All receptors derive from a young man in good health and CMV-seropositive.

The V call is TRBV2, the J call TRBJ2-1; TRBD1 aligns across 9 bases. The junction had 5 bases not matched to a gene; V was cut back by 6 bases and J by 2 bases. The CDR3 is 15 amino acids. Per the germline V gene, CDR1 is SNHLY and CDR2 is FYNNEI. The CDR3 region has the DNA TGTGCCAGCAGGCGAACAGGGGGCGCCTACAATGAGCAGTTCTTC. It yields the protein CASRRTGGAYNEQFF.

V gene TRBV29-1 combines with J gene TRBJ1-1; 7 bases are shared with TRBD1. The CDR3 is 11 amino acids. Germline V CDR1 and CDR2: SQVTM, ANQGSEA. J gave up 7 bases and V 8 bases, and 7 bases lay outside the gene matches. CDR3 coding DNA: TGCAGCACCCGGGACAGCTTTGAAGCTTTCTTT. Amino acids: CSTRDSFEAFF.

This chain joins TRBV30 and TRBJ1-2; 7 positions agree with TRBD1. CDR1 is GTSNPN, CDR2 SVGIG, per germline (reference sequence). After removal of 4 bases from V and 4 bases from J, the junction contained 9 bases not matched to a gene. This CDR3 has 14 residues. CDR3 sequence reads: CAWTSGGRSYGYTF. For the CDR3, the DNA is TGTGCCTGGACTTCAGGGGGACGTAGCTATGGCTACACCTTC.

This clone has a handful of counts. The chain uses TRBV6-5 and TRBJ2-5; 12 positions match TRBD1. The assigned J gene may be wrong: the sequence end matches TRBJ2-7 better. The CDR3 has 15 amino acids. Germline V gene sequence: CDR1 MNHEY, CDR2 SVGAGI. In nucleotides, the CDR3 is TGTGCCAGCAGACGAGGGGACAGGGGGCCCTACGAGCAGTACTTC. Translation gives CASRRGDRGPYEQYF.

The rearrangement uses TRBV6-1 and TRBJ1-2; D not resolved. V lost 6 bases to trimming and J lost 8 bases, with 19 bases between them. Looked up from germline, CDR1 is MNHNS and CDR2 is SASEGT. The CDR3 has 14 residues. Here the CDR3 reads CASRHDIVVWGYTF. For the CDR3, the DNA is TGTGCCAGCAGACATGACATCGTCGTGTGGGGCTACACCTTC.

DNA of the CDR3: TGTGCCAGCAGTTGGGCAGAGGCTAGCGGGAGCTCCTACAATGAGCAGTTCTTC. Its translation: CASSWAEASGSSYNEQFF. The chain has TRBV5-6 and TRBJ2-1, with 10 bases aligning to TRBD2. Germline CDR1 reads SGHDT; CDR2 reads YYEEEE. The CDR3 is made up of 18 amino acids. V shed 5 bases and J 0 bases; nucleotides not matched to a gene: 11.

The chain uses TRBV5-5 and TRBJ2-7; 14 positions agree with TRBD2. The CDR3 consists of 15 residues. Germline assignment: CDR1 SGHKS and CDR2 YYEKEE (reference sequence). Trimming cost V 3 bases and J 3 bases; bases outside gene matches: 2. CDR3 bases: TGTGCCAGCAGCTGGGGACTAGCGGGGGACTACGAGCAGTACTTC. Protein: CASSWGLAGDYEQYF.

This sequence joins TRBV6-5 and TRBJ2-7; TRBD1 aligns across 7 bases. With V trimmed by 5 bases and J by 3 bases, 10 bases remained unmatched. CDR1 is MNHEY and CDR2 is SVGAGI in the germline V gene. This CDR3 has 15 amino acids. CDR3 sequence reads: CASSPNGQAIYEQYF. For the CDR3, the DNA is TGTGCCAGCAGTCCCAATGGACAGGCCATCTACGAGCAGTACTTC.

CDR3 DNA: TGTGCCAGCAGCTTGCCGGACTATGGCTACACCTTC. Translated: CASSLPDYGYTF. The chain combines TRBV5-4 with TRBJ1-2; D unresolved. CDR3 size: 12 residues. Germline CDR1 SGHNT, CDR2 YYREEE (reference sequence). V lost 1 base and J 3 bases, leaving 4 bases between the germline ends.

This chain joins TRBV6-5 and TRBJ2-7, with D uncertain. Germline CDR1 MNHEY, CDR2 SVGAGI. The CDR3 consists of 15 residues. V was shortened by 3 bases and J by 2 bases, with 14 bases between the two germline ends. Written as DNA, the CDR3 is TGTGCCAGCAGTTATCTAGTTGGTAACACCTACGAGCAGTACTTC. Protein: CASSYLVGNTYEQYF.

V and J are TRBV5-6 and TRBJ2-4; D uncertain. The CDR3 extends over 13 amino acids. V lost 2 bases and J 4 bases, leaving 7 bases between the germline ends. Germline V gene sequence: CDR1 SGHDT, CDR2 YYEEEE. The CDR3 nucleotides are TGTGCCAGCAGCTTCGAGAGTAAAAACATTCAGTACTTC. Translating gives CASSFESKNIQYF. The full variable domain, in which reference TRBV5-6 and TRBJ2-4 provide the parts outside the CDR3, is DAGVTQSPTHLIKTRGQQVTLRCSPKSGHDTVSWYQQALGQGPQFIFQYYEEEERQRGNFPDRFSGHQFPNYSSELNVNALLLGDSALYLCASSFESKNIQYFGAGTRLSVL.

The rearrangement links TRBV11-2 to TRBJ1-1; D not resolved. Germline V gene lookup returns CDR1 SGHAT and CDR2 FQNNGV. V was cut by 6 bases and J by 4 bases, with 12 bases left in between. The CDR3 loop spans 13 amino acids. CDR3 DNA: TGTGCCAGCAGTTTCGTGGGCCGCACTGAAGCTTTCTTT. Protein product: CASSFVGRTEAFF.

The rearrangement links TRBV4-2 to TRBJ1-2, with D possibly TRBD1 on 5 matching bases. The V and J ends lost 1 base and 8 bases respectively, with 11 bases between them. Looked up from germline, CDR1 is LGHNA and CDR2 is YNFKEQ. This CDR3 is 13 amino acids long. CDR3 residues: CASSQGAGDGYTF. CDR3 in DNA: TGTGCCAGCAGCCAAGGGGCGGGGGACGGCTACACCTTC.

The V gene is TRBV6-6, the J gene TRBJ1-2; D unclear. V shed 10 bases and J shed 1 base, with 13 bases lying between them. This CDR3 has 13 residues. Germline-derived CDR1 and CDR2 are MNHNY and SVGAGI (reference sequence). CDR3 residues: CANNRHFNYGYTF. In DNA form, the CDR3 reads TGTGCCAACAATCGACATTTTAACTATGGCTACACCTTC.

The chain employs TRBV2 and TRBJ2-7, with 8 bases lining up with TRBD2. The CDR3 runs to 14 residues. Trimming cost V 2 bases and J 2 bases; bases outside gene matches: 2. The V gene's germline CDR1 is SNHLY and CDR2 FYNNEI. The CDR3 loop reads CASSERGGAYEQYF. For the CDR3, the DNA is TGTGCCAGCAGTGAACGGGGGGGGGCCTACGAGCAGTACTTC.

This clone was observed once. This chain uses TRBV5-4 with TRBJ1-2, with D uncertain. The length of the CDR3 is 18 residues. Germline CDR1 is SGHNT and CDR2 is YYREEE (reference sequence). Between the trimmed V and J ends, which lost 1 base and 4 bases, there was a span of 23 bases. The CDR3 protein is CASSLIPRAMLGLYGYTF. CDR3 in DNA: TGTGCCAGCAGCTTGATCCCCAGAGCAATGTTAGGACTCTATGGCTACACCTTC. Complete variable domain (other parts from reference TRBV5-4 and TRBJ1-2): ETGVTQSPTHLIKTRGQQVTLRCSSQSGHNTVSWYQQALGQGPQFIFQYYREEENGRGNFPPRFSGLQFPNYSSELNVNALELDDSALYLCASSLIPRAMLGLYGYTFGSGTRLTVV.

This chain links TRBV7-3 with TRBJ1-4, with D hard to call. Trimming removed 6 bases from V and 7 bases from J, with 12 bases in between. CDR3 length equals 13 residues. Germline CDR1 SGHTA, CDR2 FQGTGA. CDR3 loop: CASSYDPGEKLFF. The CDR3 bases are TGTGCCAGCAGTTATGACCCGGGTGAAAAACTGTTTTTT. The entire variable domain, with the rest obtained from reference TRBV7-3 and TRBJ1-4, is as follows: GAGVSQTPSNKVTEKGKYVELRCDPISGHTALYWYRQSLGQGPEFLIYFQGTGAADDSGLPNDRFFAVRPEGSVSTLKIQRTERGDSAVYLCASSYDPGEKLFFGSGTQLSVL.

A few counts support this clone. The CDR3 region is CASSSNTGELFF. The DNA of the CDR3 is TGTGCCAGCAGCTCTAACACCGGGGAGCTGTTTTTT. The V call is TRBV11-2, the J call TRBJ2-2; D is undetermined. The CDR3 contains 12 residues. The V end lost 4 bases, the J end lost 2 bases, and 2 bases lay between the germline ends. Germline V lookup: CDR1 SGHAT, CDR2 FQNNGV.

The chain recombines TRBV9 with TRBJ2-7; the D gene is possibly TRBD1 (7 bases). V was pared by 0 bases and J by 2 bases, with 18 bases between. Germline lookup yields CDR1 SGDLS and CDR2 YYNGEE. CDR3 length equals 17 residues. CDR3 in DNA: TGTGCCAGCAGCGTAGATTCCCCGGACAGGAGGGCCTACGAGCAGTACTTC. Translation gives CASSVDSPDRRAYEQYF.

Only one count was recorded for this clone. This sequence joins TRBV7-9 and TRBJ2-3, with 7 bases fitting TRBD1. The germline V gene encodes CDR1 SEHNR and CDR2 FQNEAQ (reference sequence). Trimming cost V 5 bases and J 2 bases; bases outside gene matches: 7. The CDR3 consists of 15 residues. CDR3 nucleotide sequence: TGTGCCAGCAGCATGACAGGGCCCTCCACAGATACGCAGTATTTT. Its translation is CASSMTGPSTDTQYF.

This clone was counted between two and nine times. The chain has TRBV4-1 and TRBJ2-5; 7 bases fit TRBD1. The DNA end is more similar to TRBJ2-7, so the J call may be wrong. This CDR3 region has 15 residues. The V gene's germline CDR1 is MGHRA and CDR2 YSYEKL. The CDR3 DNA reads TGCGCCAGCAGCCCGACAGGGAAGACCCCCTACGAGCAGTACTTC. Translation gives CASSPTGKTPYEQYF.

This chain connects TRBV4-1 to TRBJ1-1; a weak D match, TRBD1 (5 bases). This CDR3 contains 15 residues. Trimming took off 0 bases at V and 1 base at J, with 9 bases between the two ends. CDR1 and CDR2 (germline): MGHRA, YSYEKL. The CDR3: CASSQEKGQNTEAFF. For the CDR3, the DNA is TGCGCCAGCAGCCAAGAGAAGGGGCAGAACACTGAAGCTTTCTTT.

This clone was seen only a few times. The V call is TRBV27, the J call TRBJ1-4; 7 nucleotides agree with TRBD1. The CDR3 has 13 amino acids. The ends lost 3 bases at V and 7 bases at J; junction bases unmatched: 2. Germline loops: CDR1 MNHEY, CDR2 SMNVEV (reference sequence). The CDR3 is CASSFGQVEKLFF. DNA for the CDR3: TGTGCCAGCAGTTTCGGACAGGTTGAAAAACTGTTTTTT.

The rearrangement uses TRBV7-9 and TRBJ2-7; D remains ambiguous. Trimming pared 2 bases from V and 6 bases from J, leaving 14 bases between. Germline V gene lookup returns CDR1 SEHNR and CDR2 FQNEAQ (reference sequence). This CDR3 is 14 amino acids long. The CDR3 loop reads CASSLMSSLSEQYF. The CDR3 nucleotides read TGTGCCAGCAGCTTAATGTCTAGTTTGAGCGAGCAGTACTTC.

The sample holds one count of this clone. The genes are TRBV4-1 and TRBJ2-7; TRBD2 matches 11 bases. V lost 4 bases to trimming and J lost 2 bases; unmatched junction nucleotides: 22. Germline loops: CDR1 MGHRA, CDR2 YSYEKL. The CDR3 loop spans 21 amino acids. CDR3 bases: TGCGCCAGCAGCCGCGTACACACCCCGGGACTAGCGGCCACCTCTACCTACGAGCAGTACTTC. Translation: CASSRVHTPGLAATSTYEQYF.

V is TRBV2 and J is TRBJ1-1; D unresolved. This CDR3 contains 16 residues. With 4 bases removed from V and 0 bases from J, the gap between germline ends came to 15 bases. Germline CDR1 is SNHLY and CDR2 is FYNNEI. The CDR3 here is CASSGNSFQMNTEAFF. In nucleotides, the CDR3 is TGTGCCAGCAGTGGGAACAGCTTTCAAATGAACACTGAAGCTTTCTTT.

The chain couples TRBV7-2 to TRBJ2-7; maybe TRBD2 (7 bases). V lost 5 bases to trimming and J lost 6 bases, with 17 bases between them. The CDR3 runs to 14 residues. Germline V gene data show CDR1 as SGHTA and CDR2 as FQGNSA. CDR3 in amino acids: CASSRGAPLGEQYF. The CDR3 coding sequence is TGTGCCAGCAGCCGGGGGGCTCCCCTCGGCGAGCAGTACTTC.

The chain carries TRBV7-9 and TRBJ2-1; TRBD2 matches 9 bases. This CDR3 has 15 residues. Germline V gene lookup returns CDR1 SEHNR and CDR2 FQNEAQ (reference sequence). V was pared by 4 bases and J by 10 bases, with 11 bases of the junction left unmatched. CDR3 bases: TGTGCCAGCAGCTCTTCGCGGGGGGGCAGGGAGGAGCAGTTCTTC. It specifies CASSSSRGGREEQFF. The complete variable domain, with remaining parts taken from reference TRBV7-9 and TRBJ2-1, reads DTGVSQNPRHKITKRGQNVTFRCDPISEHNRLYWYRQTLGQGPEFLTYFQNEAQLEKSRLLSDRFSAERPKGSFSTLEIQRTEQGDSAMYLCASSSSRGGREEQFFGPGTRLTVL.

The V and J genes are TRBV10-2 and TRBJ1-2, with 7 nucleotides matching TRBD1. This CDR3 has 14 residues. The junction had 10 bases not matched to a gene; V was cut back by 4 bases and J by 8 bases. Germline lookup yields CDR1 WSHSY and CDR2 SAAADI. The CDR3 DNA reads TGCGCCAGCAGTGGCGGGACAGCCGGTATGGGCTACACCTTC. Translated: CASSGGTAGMGYTF.

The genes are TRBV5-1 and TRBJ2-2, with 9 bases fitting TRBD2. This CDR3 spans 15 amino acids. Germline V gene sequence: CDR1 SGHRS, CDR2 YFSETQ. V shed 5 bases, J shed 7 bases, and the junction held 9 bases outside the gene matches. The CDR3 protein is CASSPTGTSFGELFF. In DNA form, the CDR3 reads TGCGCCAGCAGTCCTACCGGGACTAGCTTCGGGGAGCTGTTTTTT.

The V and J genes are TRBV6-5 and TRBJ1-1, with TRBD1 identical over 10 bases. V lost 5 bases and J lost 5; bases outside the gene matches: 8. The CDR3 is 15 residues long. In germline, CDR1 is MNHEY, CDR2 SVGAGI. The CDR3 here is CASSHRDRGYTEAFF. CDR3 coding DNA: TGTGCCAGCAGTCACCGGGACAGGGGTTATACTGAAGCTTTCTTT.

The chain's CDR3 is CASSQDPGLAWEQFF. The CDR3 bases are TGTGCCAGCAGCCAAGACCCCGGACTAGCGTGGGAGCAGTTCTTC. The chain links TRBV4-2 to TRBJ2-1; 9 bases map to TRBD2. CDR1 and CDR2 from the germline V gene are LGHNA and YNFKEQ. The CDR3 has 15 residues. Trimming at V came to 0 bases and at J to 10 bases, leaving 7 bases not matched to a gene.